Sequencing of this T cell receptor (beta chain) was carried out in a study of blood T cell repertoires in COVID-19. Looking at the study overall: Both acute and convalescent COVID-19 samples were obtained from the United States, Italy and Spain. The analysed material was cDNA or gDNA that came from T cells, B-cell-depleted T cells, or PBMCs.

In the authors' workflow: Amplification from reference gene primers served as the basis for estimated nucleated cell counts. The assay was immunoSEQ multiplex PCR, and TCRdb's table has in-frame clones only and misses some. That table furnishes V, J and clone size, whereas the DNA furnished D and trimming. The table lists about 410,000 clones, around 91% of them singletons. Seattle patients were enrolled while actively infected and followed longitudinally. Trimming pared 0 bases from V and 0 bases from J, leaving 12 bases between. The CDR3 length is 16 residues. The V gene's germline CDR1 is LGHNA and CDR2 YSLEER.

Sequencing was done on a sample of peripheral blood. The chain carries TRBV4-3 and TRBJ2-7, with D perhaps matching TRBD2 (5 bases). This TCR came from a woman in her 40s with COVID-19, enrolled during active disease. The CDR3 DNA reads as TGCGCCAGCAGCCAAGATGCGGGCTCCCGCTCCTACGAGCAGTACTTC. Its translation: CASSQDAGSRSYEQYF.